This TCR beta chain was sequenced for a study of blood T cell repertoires in COVID-19. On the study more broadly: From the United States, Italy and Spain came samples of acute and convalescent COVID-19.

Generated by immunoSEQ multiplex PCR, the TCRdb table keeps only in-frame clones and is missing some. The data hold some 500,000 clones, with roughly 90% observed a single time. Germline CDR1 LNHDA, CDR2 SQIVND (reference sequence). The CDR3 consists of 12 residues. V gave up 7 bases and J gave up 8 bases; unmatched junction bases: 7. This sequence was found in a woman between 40 and 50 years old who had recovered from COVID-19. The sample was PBMCs or T cells enriched from blood (not recorded which). The chain joins TRBV19 to TRBJ1-2; 7 positions match TRBD1. CDR3 sequence: CASTWTGGGYTF. CDR3 nucleotides: TGTGCCAGTACTTGGACAGGCGGGGGCTACACCTTC.